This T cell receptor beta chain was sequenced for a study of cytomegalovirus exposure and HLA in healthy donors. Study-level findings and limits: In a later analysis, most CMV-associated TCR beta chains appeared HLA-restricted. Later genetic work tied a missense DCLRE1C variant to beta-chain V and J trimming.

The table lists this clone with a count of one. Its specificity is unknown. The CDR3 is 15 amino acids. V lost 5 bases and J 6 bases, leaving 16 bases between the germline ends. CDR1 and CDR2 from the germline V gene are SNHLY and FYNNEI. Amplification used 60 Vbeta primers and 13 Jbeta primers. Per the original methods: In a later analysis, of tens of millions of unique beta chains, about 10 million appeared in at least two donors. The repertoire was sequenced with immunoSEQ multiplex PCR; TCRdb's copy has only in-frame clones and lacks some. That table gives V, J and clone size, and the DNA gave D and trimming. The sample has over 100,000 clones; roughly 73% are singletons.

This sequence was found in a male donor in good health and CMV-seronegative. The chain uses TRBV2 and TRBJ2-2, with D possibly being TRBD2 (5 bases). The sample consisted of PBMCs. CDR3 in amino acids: CASSREMGTPGELFF. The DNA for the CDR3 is TGTGCCAGCAGTCGGGAAATGGGTACCCCCGGGGAGCTGTTTTTT. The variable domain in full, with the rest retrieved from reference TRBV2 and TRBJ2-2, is EPEVTQTPSHQVTQMGQEVILRCVPISNHLYFYWYRQILGQKVEFLVSFYNNEISEKSEIFDDQFSVERPDGSNFTLKIRSTKLEDSAMYFCASSREMGTPGELFFGEGSRLTVL.